This T cell receptor (beta chain) was recorded in a study of T-cell reconstitution after alpha-beta-depleted transplantation in children (dated by TCRdb to 2016 to 2017). For the wider study: T-cell immune reconstitution after TCRalphabeta/CD19-depleted allogeneic hematopoietic cell transplantation in children was quantitatively tracked in the study by means of TCR repertoire profiling.

The library came from PCR. The sequencer was an Illumina HiSeq 2500. Molecular barcoding was employed in the preparation of TCR libraries, with unique molecular identifiers being used to normalize TCRbeta repertoire quantification. Clones were called with MiXCR by TCRdb after fastp trimmed the public reads at Q25, and only in-frame beta chains were retained. Entries that share a CDR3 protein sequence are merged under the most common genes and DNA. The sample yields around 450,000 distinct CDR3 sequences; around 15% were counted once. The top ten hold roughly 29% of the sample. The sample's treatment or condition label, decoded: allogeneic hematopoietic cell transplantation with graft depleted of TCRalphabeta T cells and CD19 B cells. Transplant recipients were children who received TCRalphabeta/CD19-depleted allogeneic hematopoietic cell grafts. This clonotype was recorded a few times. Its antigen remains unidentified. No base qualities exist here, and no much larger clone lies one base off it.

What the work shows at the level of the full study, not this receptor alone: The frequencies of hyperexpanded clones fell over the following months, and after one year, T-cell counts and TCRbeta diversity were mostly attributed to newly produced T cells. In some patients, high TCRbeta diversity at day 60 was attributed to recipient T cells and intrathymic progenitors that had survived conditioning. Apparently early alphabetaT-cell count recovery about two months after transplant reportedly relied on only several hundred rapidly expanded clones derived from non-depleted graft cells.

The source was PBMCs, mostly from graft donor cells, collected 360 days after TCRalphabeta/CD19-depleted stem cell transplant. The sequence came from a boy less than two years old who had a stem cell transplant for Wiskott-Aldrich syndrome, so the T cells may come from the graft donor.

The DNA reads as follows: TGTGCCAGCAGTTTCAATACCCCGGGACAAAGAAACATTCAGTACTTC. Translated, this is CASSFNTPGQRNIQYF. The receptor chain draws on TRBV12-3 or TRBV12-4 and TRBJ2-4; the D gene is perhaps TRBD1, on 6 matching bases. V is pared back by 3 bases and J by 6 bases, with 18 bases lying between the germline termini. Its CDR3 holds 16 amino acids, cysteine through phenylalanine. This entry keeps only the CDR3 DNA: 48 bases, framed from base 1.